This T cell receptor (beta chain) was found in a study of cytomegalovirus exposure and HLA in healthy donors (dated by TCRdb to the late 2010s). About the full investigation: In an earlier analysis of under 600 of the donors, less than 350 Gb of sequence data and 95 million to 130 million unique TCR beta sequences from 150 million to 200 million T cells were reported. Roughly 300 gigabases of sequencing data and around 85 million unique TCR sequences made up an early release that covered roughly 670 HLA-typed donors. Of the roughly 410 genotyped donors, 81% were placed in the genetic ancestry cluster associated with self-reported Caucasian donors. The study aimed to test whether signatures of past pathogen exposure could be identified by cataloging public T cell receptors. The study profiled the T cell repertoires of 500 to 800 subjects by immunosequencing and related them to cytomegalovirus serostatus. Besides the first cohort of some 670 subjects, a separate validation cohort made up of 120 different subjects was used. To predict cytomegalovirus infection status, the study brought together high-throughput TCR immunosequencing, statistical association of individual TCRs with disease status, and machine learning. A later analysis re-analyzed previously published TCR beta repertoires from roughly 600 donors and added high-resolution HLA genotyping to study TCR occurrence patterns. In the later analysis, no new phenotypic data were used to find candidate immune exposures; instead, reliance was placed on TCR beta sequences and their occurrence across donors. To decide whether each TCR beta V gene segment behaved as functional or pseudogenic, an earlier analysis of several hundred of the donors relied on high-throughput TCR beta sequencing. Donor age, sex, ethnicity and CMV serostatus were collected together with the repertoire data. A later genetic analysis took genome-wide SNP genotypes for 398 of the 666 donors and used that subset as a discovery cohort. Every discovery cohort repertoire had been produced on one sequencing platform. Both class I and class II loci were covered by HLA typing, at four-digit resolution. The number of typed donors differed by locus: about 629-630 for A, B, C, DRB1 and DQB1; approximately 520 for DQA1; around 610 for DPA1; and about 450 for DPB1. About five DR-DQ haplotypes were treated as single units for association and clustering because of strong linkage in the cohort. Among about 360 genotyped donors of the cohort, an average of about 240,000 unique TCR beta nucleotide sequences were sequenced per donor, about a sixth of them non-productive. Study-wide conclusions, independent of this receptor: According to the authors, the approach could potentially be generalized to other disease states and immunological phenotypes. In a later analysis, most CMV-associated TCR beta chains were found to appear HLA-restricted, with HLA associations seemingly driven largely by CMV exposure. In a later genetic analysis, fewer N-insertions in productive TCRs were reported among donors in an Asian-associated ancestry cluster than the roughly 700-donor mean. A cluster of highly shared sequence variants was judged likely to represent a technical artifact of the sequencing pipeline. Roughly uniform sequencing depth across donors was assumed in presence/absence analyses, although this assumption may not hold. For the cohort, immune exposure information was limited to CMV serostatus. The classifier was reported to diagnose cytomegalovirus status with high specificity and sensitivity in both the original and validation cohorts. Because counts were too low, more than 15 rarely observed V segments, including chromosome 9 orphons, were excluded from the earlier analysis of several hundred of the donors. In vitro tests confirmed that a few of the cytomegalovirus-associated TCR beta chains recognize cytomegalovirus antigens. In an earlier analysis of more than 500 of the donors, most TCR beta V segments appeared in productive rearrangements about 87% or about 30% of the time, broadly matching IMGT annotations. Correlated functional status among segregating V segments might be attributable to linkage disequilibrium, but an unknown experimental factor could not be ruled out. At a false discovery rate of 0.05, a later analysis linked 16,951 TCR beta sequences to specific HLA alleles. The 87-base-pair reads could not distinguish some IMGT-functional V segments, including TRBV6-2 and TRBV6-3, so those segments were excluded. While some public TCRs were present in many individuals, most TCR sequences turned up only very rarely across donors. According to a later analysis, TCR association rates differed among HLA loci, with DRB1 alleles showing the most associated TCRs and HLA-C alleles showing the fewest. Several of the top co-occurrence clusters appeared to be linked to parvovirus B19, influenza, CMV and Epstein-Barr virus, according to a later analysis. When HLA alleles, especially DR and DQ, strongly co-occurred, TCR associations were difficult to assign to individual alleles. Because HLA typing was missing for some donors at each locus, association tests included only the typed subset. A further reported finding was that TCR beta sequences accurately predicted the HLA-A and HLA-B alleles for most subjects in the first cohort. A later genetic analysis associated a missense DCLRE1C variant with V-gene and J-gene trimming of TCR beta chains, and an independent cohort replicated the association. The study listed 150 to 200 TCR beta chains as associated with cytomegalovirus. The cohort was sequenced for TCR beta chains only, and without alpha or paired-chain data the features that could be detected were limited. In a later analysis, HLA-associated TCR beta chains were found to be more clonally expanded and to have lower generation probabilities than equally common non-associated chains.

The cohort consisted of some 670 healthy bone marrow donors. At the time of sampling, all cohort members were nominally healthy, though unrecorded immune exposures were likely present. The donor tested CMV seronegative and was one of the 352 seronegative cohort members. A peripheral blood sample was provided by each donor, and peripheral blood mononuclear cells were used for TCR beta sequencing. Genomic DNA was extracted from the blood cell samples with the Qiagen DNeasy Blood Extraction Kit. The library was generated by the immunoSEQ multiplex PCR assay. A mixture of 60 forward primers for TCR Vbeta segments and 13 reverse primers for TCR Jbeta segments was used in the multiplex PCR. The CDR3 region of rearranged TCR beta genes was amplified from genomic DNA by a multiplex PCR assay. Amplified TCR beta libraries were sequenced as 87-base-pair reads on the Illumina HiSeq System. In the paper's pipeline: In a later analysis, tens of millions of unique TCR beta chains were counted across the 500 to 700 repertoires, and roughly 11 million of these chains were shared by at least two donors. A nearest-neighbor algorithm error-corrected the raw reads and collapsed the reads into unique sequences, merging closely related sequences to remove PCR and sequencing errors. Alignment of CDR3 sequences to IMGT reference sequences was used to assign V, D and J gene segments. Each retained sequence needed at least a six-nucleotide match to both a V gene segment and a J gene segment. Rearrangements were called productive when the CDR3 lacked stop codons and stayed in frame with V and J; all others were non-productive. Following IMGT convention, CDR3 was defined as the stretch from the second conserved V-encoded cysteine to the conserved J-encoded phenylalanine. In an earlier analysis of around 570 of the donors, sequences lacking an unambiguous match to a single V gene segment were excluded. An earlier analysis of fewer than 750 of the donors classified V segments as functional when productive rearrangements were above 56.7% and as segregating when the standard deviation between donors was above 5%. A statistical classification framework was built to diagnose cytomegalovirus status from the catalog of TCR beta chain sequences. In a later analysis, V and J genes were assigned by comparing TCR nucleotide sequences against IMGT/GENE-DB human TR gene sequences. Using the TCRdist pipeline, a later analysis assigned CDR3 sequences along with most-parsimonious VDJ recombination scenarios. In a later analysis, each TCR beta chain was defined by its CDR3 amino acid sequence together with its V-gene family, and reads without a unique V-gene family were excluded. In a later analysis, approximately 590 highly shared, low-generation-probability nucleotide sequences were removed to address suspected cross-contamination and a sequencing artifact. In a later analysis, a clonal expansion index was calculated for each public chain from normalized within-repertoire ranks of inferred template counts. A later analysis computed generation probabilities with a VDJ recombination model fitted to out-of-frame rearrangements, and checked the results against IGoR. A later analysis scored TCR-TCR, TCR-HLA and TCR-CMV co-occurrence with hypergeometric tests, applying a repertoire-size bias correction to TCR pairs. To estimate false discovery rates, a later analysis permuted the HLA or CMV assignments 20 times. In a later analysis, co-occurring TCRs were grouped using DBSCAN, with TCRdist sequence similarity added in when clustering inside HLA-allele-positive subsets. Co-occurrence clustering excluded repertoires with fewer than 30,000 or more than 120,000 public chains, plus five with anomalous nucleotide sharing. This is the immuneACCESS table as TCRdb keeps it, with only in-frame sequences that have V and J called. A part of the clones is gone; compared with another copy, unresolved V genes explain less than half, and the rest is unexplained. The V and J calls and clone size are taken from that table; D and trimming were inferred from the DNA. This sample holds roughly 100,000 clones; over 70% were observed only once. Of the sample, roughly 0.79% is held by the ten largest clones.

Regarding this clone: Its cognate antigen has yet to be identified. No base quality information exists; no much larger clone differs at one position.

Its CDR3 holds 16 amino acids, cysteine through phenylalanine. Only the CDR3 region is kept as DNA, spanning 48 bases read in frame from base 1. Per the germline V gene, SGHTS is the CDR1 and YDEGEE is the CDR2. The trim is 3 bases for V and 7 bases for J, with a gap of 23 bases between the germline ends. The TCR originated in a boy aged 5-17 years in good health and CMV-seronegative. The chain was built from TRBV5-8 and TRBJ2-7; TRBD2 is a weak D gene call, 6 bases matching. The sequenced sample was PBMCs. The DNA sequence is given as TGTGCCAGCAGCTCGATAGGGACTGGGACGTGGGGAGAGCAGTACTTC. This codes for CASSSIGTGTWGEQYF.